One and the same sample provided the 22 T cell receptor beta chains below, sequenced in a study of PD-L1 blockade in urothelial cancer. Using immunoSEQ multiplex PCR, the repertoire was profiled, and TCRdb retains in-frame clones only, with some absent. In the table there are under 55,000 clones, about 87% of which are singletons. The input for sequencing was PBMCs, taken around atezolizumab (anti-PD-L1) treatment. These receptors came from a man aged 35-49 years with urothelial cancer.

The table lists this clone with a count of one. The chain couples TRBV5-6 to TRBJ2-5, with TRBD2 identical over 7 bases. Germline CDR1 is SGHDT and CDR2 is YYEEEE. This CDR3 is built from 15 residues. V lost 5 bases, J lost 4 bases, and 11 bases stayed unmatched. In nucleotides, the CDR3 is TGTGCCAGCAGGTGGGGGGGTAGAGGTAGAGAGACCCAGTACTTC. Protein sequence: CASRWGGRGRETQYF.

The V gene is TRBV30, the J gene TRBJ1-2; maybe TRBD1 (5 bases). CDR1 is GTSNPN, CDR2 SVGIG, per germline (reference sequence). V was cut by 0 bases and J by 3 bases, with 11 bases left in between. CDR3 length: 14 amino acids. The CDR3 DNA reads TGTGCCTGGAGTGTCGTCCCCAGGGACTATGGCTACACCTTC. Amino acid sequence: CAWSVVPRDYGYTF.

This rearrangement joins TRBV19 to TRBJ2-3; D ambiguous. Trimming shortened V by 3 bases and J by 3 bases, and 13 bases separated the two germline ends. Germline CDR1 and CDR2: LNHDA and SQIVND (reference sequence). This CDR3 is built from 15 residues. The CDR3 loop reads CASSMEGGWTDTQYF. CDR3 nucleotides: TGTGCCAGTAGTATGGAAGGCGGCTGGACAGATACGCAGTATTTT.

The chain employs TRBV29-1 and TRBJ2-5; tentative D call: TRBD1 (5 bases). The length of the CDR3 is 12 residues. V shed 2 bases and J shed 4 bases, with 8 bases lying between them. Germline V gene data show CDR1 as SQVTM and CDR2 as ANQGSEA. The chain's CDR3 is CSVELGRETQYF. Here the CDR3 DNA reads TGCAGCGTTGAATTGGGGCGAGAGACCCAGTACTTC.

The chain is built from TRBV11-2 and TRBJ2-1, with D possibly being TRBD2 (5 bases). Trimming pared 5 bases from V and 8 bases from J, leaving 16 bases between. This CDR3 region has 14 residues. From germline, CDR1 is SGHAT and CDR2 FQNNGV. CDR3 region: CASSPVTRDDEQFF. Written as DNA, the CDR3 is TGTGCCAGCAGCCCAGTAACTAGGGATGATGAGCAGTTCTTC.

This chain connects TRBV20-1 to TRBJ2-5; D not resolved. The CDR3 is 9 amino acids. CDR1 and CDR2 from the germline V gene are DFQATT and SNEGSKA (reference sequence). V gave up 5 bases and J gave up 7 bases, with 5 bases separating them. DNA of the CDR3: TGCAGTGCTCACGGGACCCAGTACTTC. The encoded protein is CSAHGTQYF.

This chain links TRBV27 with TRBJ2-7; 7 bases align to TRBD2. With 5 bases clipped from V and 2 bases from J, the junction kept 9 bases outside the gene matches. The CDR3 consists of 15 residues. In germline, CDR1 is MNHEY, CDR2 SMNVEV (reference sequence). The CDR3 protein is CASSPQAGRPYEQYF. The CDR3 DNA reads TGTGCCAGCAGTCCCCAAGCGGGACGCCCCTACGAGCAGTACTTC.

V gene TRBV5-1 combines with J gene TRBJ1-1; D is uncertain. Germline loops: CDR1 SGHRS, CDR2 YFSETQ. V was shortened by 1 base and J by 4 bases, with 11 bases between the two germline ends. The CDR3 consists of 14 residues. Here the CDR3 DNA reads TGCGCCAGCAGCTTGATCAATGAGGCCACTGAAGCTTTCTTT. Residues: CASSLINEATEAFF.

The chain combines TRBV12-5 with TRBJ1-4, with unresolved D. CDR3 size: 18 residues. V dropped 1 base and J dropped 5 bases, with 20 bases sitting between them. Germline CDR1 and CDR2: LGHNT and FRNRAP. The chain's CDR3 is CASGLDLDRSMPNEKLFF. DNA of the CDR3: TGTGCTAGTGGTTTGGACCTAGACCGATCAATGCCGAATGAAAAACTGTTTTTT.

The rearrangement joins TRBV7-9 to TRBJ2-2, with D perhaps matching TRBD1 (5 bases). The CDR3 length is 15 residues. V lost 6 bases and J 1 base, leaving 12 bases between the germline ends. CDR1 and CDR2 (germline): SEHNR, FQNEAQ (reference sequence). The CDR3 sequence: CASRVGQGNTGELFF. CDR3 DNA sequence: TGTGCCAGCAGGGTTGGGCAGGGGAACACCGGGGAGCTGTTTTTT.

J is TRBJ2-6 and V is TRBV27; 16 bases are shared with TRBD2. J lost 2 bases, V lost 5 bases, and 6 bases had no gene match. The CDR3 contains 19 residues. CDR1 is MNHEY and CDR2 is SMNVEV in the germline V gene (reference sequence). DNA of the CDR3: TGTGCCAGCAGTCCGGGACTAGCGGGAGGGGTGGCTGGGGCCAACGTCCTGACTTTC. This codes for CASSPGLAGGVAGANVLTF.

This chain uses TRBV6-5 with TRBJ2-1; D is undetermined. The germline gives CDR1 MNHEY, CDR2 SVGAGI. CDR3 size: 11 residues. V was clipped by 2 bases and J by 10 bases, with 6 bases between them. For the CDR3, the DNA is TGTGCCAGCAGTTACCGGTGGGAGCAGTTCTTC. The encoded protein is CASSYRWEQFF.

The rearrangement joins TRBV28 to TRBJ1-5, with no clear D. This CDR3 spans 12 amino acids. Trimming stripped 10 bases from V and 0 bases from J, with 7 bases between. Germline V gene data show CDR1 as MDHEN and CDR2 as SYDVKM. The CDR3 DNA reads TGTGCCACCGGGGATAGCAATCAGCCCCAGCATTTT. Amino acid sequence: CATGDSNQPQHF.

The genes are TRBV5-1 and TRBJ1-2; TRBD1 matches at 7 bases. Germline V gives CDR1 SGHRS, CDR2 YFSETQ. The CDR3 totals 16 residues. Unmatched junction bases numbered 10, after V lost 0 bases and J lost 5 bases. CDR3 DNA sequence: TGCGCCAGCAGCTTGGCCGGGACCTCACAGGGGTATGGCTACACCTTC. It translates to CASSLAGTSQGYGYTF.

The J gene is TRBJ2-1, the V gene TRBV28; no clear D. The V end was cut by 5 bases, the J end by 0 bases, with 8 bases between. The CDR3 has 14 amino acids. Germline CDR1 is MDHEN and CDR2 is SYDVKM. CDR3 bases: TGTGCCAGCAGTACTACCAACTCCTACAATGAGCAGTTCTTC. This encodes CASSTTNSYNEQFF.

This chain links TRBV19 with TRBJ1-2, with 12 bases fitting TRBD1. This CDR3 region has 18 residues. V lost 6 bases, J lost 1 base, and 12 bases stayed unmatched. CDR1 and CDR2 from the germline V gene are LNHDA and SQIVND (reference sequence). The CDR3 loop is CASSSTPGQGAFNYGYTF. The CDR3, as DNA: TGTGCCAGTAGCAGTACTCCGGGACAGGGGGCTTTTAACTATGGCTACACCTTC. The full variable domain, completed using reference TRBV19 and TRBJ1-2, is DGGITQSPKYLFRKEGQNVTLSCEQNLNHDAMYWYRQDPGQGLRLIYYSQIVNDFQKGDIAEGYSVSREKKESFPLTVTSAQKNPTAFYLCASSSTPGQGAFNYGYTFGSGTRLTVV.

The V and J genes are TRBV4-1 and TRBJ1-2; TRBD1 aligns across 8 bases. V lost 3 bases to trimming and J lost 5 bases; unmatched junction nucleotides: 8. CDR3 size: 15 residues. Germline CDR1 and CDR2: MGHRA and YSYEKL. The CDR3 here is CASSQAGTGGYGYTF. CDR3 DNA: TGCGCCAGCAGCCAGGCAGGGACAGGCGGTTATGGCTACACCTTC.

The rearrangement links TRBV28 to TRBJ2-5; D gene unclear. Between the trimmed V and J ends, which lost 2 bases and 2 bases, there was a span of 12 bases. Looked up from germline, CDR1 is MDHEN and CDR2 is SYDVKM. CDR3 length equals 15 residues. CDR3 region: CASSLQQLSQETQYF. DNA for the CDR3: TGTGCCAGCAGTTTACAACAGTTATCACAAGAGACCCAGTACTTC.

The chain joins TRBV14 to TRBJ2-7, with a tentative D call TRBD1 (5 bases). V shed 4 bases and J shed 6 bases, with 13 bases lying between them. From germline, CDR1 is SGHDN and CDR2 FVKESK. The CDR3 loop spans 13 amino acids. CDR3 amino acids: CASSPFQGSEQYF. CDR3 DNA sequence: TGTGCCAGCAGCCCTTTCCAGGGATCCGAGCAGTACTTC.

The J gene is TRBJ2-7, the V gene TRBV10-1; TRBD2 agrees at 9 bases. The ends lost 5 bases at V and 5 bases at J; junction bases unmatched: 4. Germline V gene data show CDR1 as WNHNN and CDR2 as SYGVQD (reference sequence). The CDR3 has 13 residues. The CDR3 nucleotides are TGCGCCAGCAGTCCAGCGGGAGGACACGAGCAGTACTTC. This gives the protein CASSPAGGHEQYF.

As regards this clone: Other DNA sequences in the same sample also yield this CDR3. This chain links TRBV6-5 with TRBJ2-6, with D uncertain. Germline CDR1 MNHEY, CDR2 SVGAGI. V gave up 7 bases and J gave up 4 bases, with 11 bases separating them. CDR3 length: 14 residues. The CDR3 region is CASTSGSGANVLTF. CDR3 DNA sequence: TGTGCCAGCACGTCGGGTTCCGGGGCCAACGTCCTGACTTTC.

This sequence joins TRBV15 and TRBJ2-7, with D maybe TRBD1 (5 bases). Per the germline V gene, CDR1 is LNHNV and CDR2 is YYDKDF (reference sequence). CDR3 size: 14 residues. V lost 0 bases and J 7 bases, leaving 13 bases between the germline ends. CDR3 protein: CATSRDSGIGEQYF. CDR3 coding DNA: TGTGCCACCAGCAGAGATTCAGGGATTGGGGAGCAGTACTTC.